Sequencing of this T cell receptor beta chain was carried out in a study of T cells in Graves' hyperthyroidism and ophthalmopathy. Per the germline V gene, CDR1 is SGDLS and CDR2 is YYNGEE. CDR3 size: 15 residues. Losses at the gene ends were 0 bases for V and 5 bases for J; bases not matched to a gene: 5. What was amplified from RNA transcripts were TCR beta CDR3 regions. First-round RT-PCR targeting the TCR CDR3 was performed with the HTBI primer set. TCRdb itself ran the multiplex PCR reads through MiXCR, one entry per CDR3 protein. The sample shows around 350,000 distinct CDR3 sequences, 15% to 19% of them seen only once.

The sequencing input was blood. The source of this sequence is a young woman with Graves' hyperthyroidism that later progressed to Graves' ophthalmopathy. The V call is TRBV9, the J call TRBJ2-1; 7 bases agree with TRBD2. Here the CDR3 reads CASSVGLGGNNEQFF. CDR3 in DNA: TGTGCCAGCAGCGTAGGGCTCGGGGGGAACAATGAGCAGTTCTTC.